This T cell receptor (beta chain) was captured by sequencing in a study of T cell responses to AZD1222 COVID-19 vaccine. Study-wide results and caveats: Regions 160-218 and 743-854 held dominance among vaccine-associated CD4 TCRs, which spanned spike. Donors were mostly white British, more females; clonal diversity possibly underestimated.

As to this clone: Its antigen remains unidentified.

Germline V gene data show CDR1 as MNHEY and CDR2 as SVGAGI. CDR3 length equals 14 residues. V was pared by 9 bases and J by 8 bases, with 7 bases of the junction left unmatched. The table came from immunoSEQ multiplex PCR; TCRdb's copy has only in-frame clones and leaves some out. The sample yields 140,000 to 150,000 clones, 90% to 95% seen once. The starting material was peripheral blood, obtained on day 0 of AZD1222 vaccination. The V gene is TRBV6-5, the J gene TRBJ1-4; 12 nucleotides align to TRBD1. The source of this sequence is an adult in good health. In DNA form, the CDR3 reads TGTGCCAGTTGGGACAGGGGGCGAGACGAAAAACTGTTTTTT. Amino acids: CASWDRGRDEKLFF.